The rows below give T cell receptor beta chains drawn from one sample of a study of shared clonotypes between healthy human individuals. Sequenced by immunoSEQ multiplex PCR; TCRdb stores in-frame clones only, minus some. The profile shows fewer than 650,000 clones, less than 80% of them singletons. The sample taken for sequencing was PBMCs. The receptor set was obtained from a woman between 40 and 55 years old in good health. Some clones in this sample may be carry-over from other donors' samples. Both conserved end residues are part of each CDR3. The order of the fields is clone size, V gene, J gene, D gene, CDR3 protein, CDR3 DNA. D genes are given only for firm matches. Some rows mark clone size as missing; the rest say once, few, many or name a class of expanded clone.

abundance: .; v_gene: TRBV5-4; j_gene: TRBJ2-7; d_gene: .; CDR3aa: CASSRDGTYEQYF; CDR3nt: TGTGCCAGCAGCAGGGACGGCACCTACGAGCAGTACTTC
abundance: .; v_gene: TRBV19; j_gene: TRBJ2-1; d_gene: .; CDR3aa: CASSSFGQYNEQFF; CDR3nt: TGTGCCAGTAGTAGTTTCGGACAGTACAATGAGCAGTTCTTC
abundance: .; v_gene: TRBV15; j_gene: TRBJ2-7; d_gene: .; CDR3aa: CATSRDRGGYEQYF; CDR3nt: TGTGCCACCAGCAGAGATCGGGGCGGCTACGAGCAGTACTTC
abundance: .; v_gene: TRBV15; j_gene: TRBJ2-1; d_gene: TRBD1; CDR3aa: CATSRARDRQFF; CDR3nt: TGTGCCACCAGCAGGGCGAGGGACAGGCAGTTCTTC
abundance: .; v_gene: TRBV12-5; j_gene: TRBJ2-7; d_gene: .; CDR3aa: CASGPDLYEQYF; CDR3nt: TGTGCTAGTGGTCCAGACTTGTACGAGCAGTACTTC
abundance: .; v_gene: TRBV15; j_gene: TRBJ1-3; d_gene: TRBD1; CDR3aa: CATSARTGGADTIYF; CDR3nt: TGTGCCACCAGCGCCCGGACAGGGGGGGCCGACACCATATATTTT
abundance: many; v_gene: TRBV29-1; j_gene: TRBJ2-1; d_gene: .; CDR3aa: CSANNRAIYNEQFF; CDR3nt: TGCAGCGCCAACAACAGGGCTATCTACAATGAGCAGTTCTTC
abundance: .; v_gene: TRBV7-6; j_gene: TRBJ1-5; d_gene: .; CDR3aa: CASSLSQSQPQHF; CDR3nt: TGTGCCAGCAGCTTATCCCAGTCTCAGCCCCAGCATTTT
abundance: .; v_gene: TRBV7-9; j_gene: TRBJ2-6; d_gene: .; CDR3aa: CASSLRESSGANVLTF; CDR3nt: TGTGCCAGCAGCTTACGTGAGAGCTCTGGGGCCAACGTCCTGACTTTC
abundance: few; v_gene: TRBV6-6; j_gene: TRBJ1-1; d_gene: .; CDR3aa: CASSYSGVNTEAFF; CDR3nt: TGTGCCAGCAGTTACTCTGGGGTGAACACTGAAGCTTTCTTT
abundance: .; v_gene: TRBV19; j_gene: TRBJ2-7; d_gene: .; CDR3aa: CASSKGTGEGAEQYF; CDR3nt: TGTGCCAGTAGTAAGGGCACGGGTGAAGGGGCCGAGCAGTACTTC
abundance: few; v_gene: TRBV5-1; j_gene: TRBJ2-3; d_gene: TRBD2; CDR3aa: CASSPGRLAGGRDTQYF; CDR3nt: TGCGCCAGCAGCCCAGGTCGCCTAGCGGGAGGGCGCGATACGCAGTATTTT
abundance: .; v_gene: TRBV29-1; j_gene: TRBJ1-1; d_gene: .; CDR3aa: CSVDKEGIGITEAFF; CDR3nt: TGCAGCGTTGATAAAGAAGGTATTGGGATCACTGAAGCTTTCTTT
abundance: once; v_gene: TRBV5-1; j_gene: TRBJ2-5; d_gene: TRBD2; CDR3aa: CASSRLAGDQETQYF; CDR3nt: TGCGCCAGCAGCAGACTAGCGGGAGACCAAGAGACCCAGTACTTC
abundance: .; v_gene: TRBV27; j_gene: TRBJ2-5; d_gene: .; CDR3aa: CASSFGGLAKETQYF; CDR3nt: TGTGCCAGCAGTTTCGGCGGACTTGCAAAAGAGACCCAGTACTTC
abundance: once; v_gene: TRBV19; j_gene: TRBJ1-1; d_gene: .; CDR3aa: CASSIISGGANDEAFF; CDR3nt: TGTGCCAGTAGTATAATATCTGGAGGGGCAAACGATGAAGCTTTCTTT
abundance: once; v_gene: TRBV28; j_gene: TRBJ1-5; d_gene: TRBD1; CDR3aa: CASSTYGTGYQPQHF; CDR3nt: TGTGCCAGCAGTACTTATGGGACAGGATATCAGCCCCAGCATTTT
abundance: .; v_gene: TRBV7-2; j_gene: TRBJ2-7; d_gene: TRBD2; CDR3aa: CASSRDYKYEQYF; CDR3nt: TGTGCCAGCAGCCGGGACTACAAATACGAGCAGTACTTC
abundance: .; v_gene: TRBV6-5; j_gene: TRBJ2-7; d_gene: .; CDR3aa: CASSYQGGGEYF; CDR3nt: TGTGCCAGCAGTTACCAGGGCGGGGGCGAGTACTTC
abundance: few; v_gene: TRBV4-2; j_gene: TRBJ2-7; d_gene: TRBD1; CDR3aa: CASSQERTGVPYEQYF; CDR3nt: TGTGCCAGCAGCCAAGAGAGAACAGGGGTTCCCTACGAGCAGTACTTC
abundance: .; v_gene: TRBV28; j_gene: TRBJ1-3; d_gene: .; CDR3aa: CASSSSLLRGSTNTIYF; CDR3nt: .
abundance: .; v_gene: TRBV10-3; j_gene: TRBJ2-5; d_gene: TRBD2; CDR3aa: CAISSGREETQYF; CDR3nt: TGTGCCATCAGTAGCGGGAGAGAAGAGACCCAGTACTTC
abundance: once; v_gene: TRBV27; j_gene: TRBJ2-7; d_gene: .; CDR3aa: CASSQFAGPYEQYF; CDR3nt: TGCGCCAGCAGCCAATTTGCGGGGCCCTACGAGCAGTACTTC
abundance: once; v_gene: TRBV5-1; j_gene: TRBJ2-3; d_gene: .; CDR3aa: CASSLGGGGRTDTQYF; CDR3nt: TGCGCCAGCAGCTTAGGAGGGGGAGGACGCACAGATACGCAGTATTTT
abundance: .; v_gene: TRBV7-9; j_gene: TRBJ1-4; d_gene: .; CDR3aa: CASSSGRWGDSTNEKLFF; CDR3nt: TGTGCCAGCAGCTCGGGTCGCTGGGGGGACTCAACTAATGAAAAACTGTTTTTT
abundance: many; v_gene: TRBV7-9; j_gene: TRBJ2-1; d_gene: TRBD2; CDR3aa: CASSLSLAGAYNEQFF; CDR3nt: TGTGCCAGCAGCTTATCCCTAGCGGGGGCGTACAATGAGCAGTTCTTC
abundance: once; v_gene: TRBV29-1; j_gene: TRBJ2-7; d_gene: TRBD1; CDR3aa: CSVLGTGYVEQYF; CDR3nt: TGCAGCGTACTAGGGACAGGGTACGTCGAGCAGTACTTC
abundance: .; v_gene: TRBV5-1; j_gene: TRBJ1-5; d_gene: TRBD1; CDR3aa: CASSLMGTGSQPQHF; CDR3nt: TGCGCCAGCAGCCTCATGGGGACAGGGTCCCAGCCCCAGCATTTT
abundance: .; v_gene: TRBV28; j_gene: TRBJ1-3; d_gene: .; CDR3aa: CASSLMGSGNTIYF; CDR3nt: TGTGCCAGCAGTTTGATGGGGTCTGGAAACACCATATATTTT
abundance: .; v_gene: TRBV19; j_gene: TRBJ2-2; d_gene: TRBD1; CDR3aa: CASSPGQITGELFF; CDR3nt: TGTGCCAGTAGTCCGGGACAGATCACCGGGGAGCTGTTTTTT
abundance: .; v_gene: TRBV5-1; j_gene: TRBJ1-3; d_gene: .; CDR3aa: CASSLAGDGSSGNTIYF; CDR3nt: TGCGCCAGCAGCTTGGCCGGCGATGGAAGCTCTGGAAACACCATATATTTT